Listed below are T cell receptor beta chains from one sample, sequenced in a study of blood T cell repertoires in COVID-19. Using immunoSEQ multiplex PCR, the repertoire was profiled, and TCRdb retains in-frame clones only, with some absent. The sample gives roughly 290,000 clones, around 91% of which show up once; 1.5% to 2% is in the top ten. Material: PBMCs or T cells enriched from blood (not recorded which). The origin of the receptors is a woman between 18 and 29 years old with acute COVID-19. Both conserved end residues are part of each CDR3. Each record gives: V gene, D gene, J gene, clone size, CDR3 protein, CDR3 DNA. D genes are given only for firm matches. Expanded clones are given a class, and other clones once, few, many or no size at all.

v_gene: TRBV5-1; d_gene: TRBD2; j_gene: TRBJ2-1; abundance: NA; CDR3aa: CASSFLASGRVFYNEQFF; CDR3nt: TGCGCCAGCAGCTTTCTGGCTAGCGGGAGGGTATTCTACAATGAGCAGTTCTTC
v_gene: TRBV7-2; d_gene: TRBD2; j_gene: TRBJ2-7; abundance: NA; CDR3aa: CASSLGSGTSSYEQYF; CDR3nt: TGTGCCAGCAGCTTAGGTTCCGGGACTAGTAGCTACGAGCAGTACTTC
v_gene: TRBV19; d_gene: TRBD1; j_gene: TRBJ1-1; abundance: NA; CDR3aa: CASSWTGREAFF; CDR3nt: TGTGCCAGTAGCTGGACAGGCCGTGAAGCTTTCTTT
v_gene: TRBV29-1; d_gene: NA; j_gene: TRBJ2-1; abundance: once; CDR3aa: CSVEAPTFHEQFF; CDR3nt: TGCAGCGTTGAAGCGCCTACGTTTCATGAGCAGTTCTTC
v_gene: TRBV5-1; d_gene: TRBD1; j_gene: TRBJ2-5; abundance: NA; CDR3aa: CASSQGQGIETQYF; CDR3nt: TGCGCCAGCAGCCAGGGACAGGGGATCGAGACCCAGTACTTC
v_gene: TRBV7-9; d_gene: TRBD1; j_gene: TRBJ1-3; abundance: NA; CDR3aa: CASSLGTGSHGNTIYF; CDR3nt: TGTGCCAGCAGTTTGGGGACAGGGTCTCATGGAAACACCATATATTTT
v_gene: TRBV5-1; d_gene: NA; j_gene: TRBJ1-2; abundance: NA; CDR3aa: CASSLGDSNYGYTF; CDR3nt: TGCGCCAGCAGCTTGGGGGACTCAAACTATGGCTACACCTTC
v_gene: TRBV4-1; d_gene: TRBD1; j_gene: TRBJ1-1; abundance: NA; CDR3aa: CASSHHKGQGENTEAFF; CDR3nt: TGCGCCAGCAGCCACCATAAGGGCCAGGGGGAGAACACTGAAGCTTTCTTT
v_gene: TRBV4-1; d_gene: NA; j_gene: TRBJ2-1; abundance: once; CDR3aa: CASSQVPLSRYEQFF; CDR3nt: TGCGCCAGCAGCCAAGTTCCACTTTCGCGGTATGAGCAGTTCTTC
v_gene: TRBV11-3; d_gene: TRBD1; j_gene: TRBJ1-1; abundance: NA; CDR3aa: CASSPNSGGTEAFF; CDR3nt: TGTGCCAGCAGCCCTAATTCAGGGGGAACTGAAGCTTTCTTT
v_gene: TRBV19; d_gene: TRBD1; j_gene: TRBJ1-1; abundance: NA; CDR3aa: CASSLGAGGSEAFF; CDR3nt: TGTGCCAGTAGCCTGGGGGCAGGGGGTTCTGAAGCTTTCTTT
v_gene: TRBV10-3; d_gene: TRBD2; j_gene: TRBJ2-3; abundance: NA; CDR3aa: CAISASGSADTQYF; CDR3nt: TGTGCCATCAGTGCTAGCGGGAGCGCAGATACGCAGTATTTT
v_gene: TRBV25-1; d_gene: TRBD2; j_gene: TRBJ2-7; abundance: NA; CDR3aa: CASSDSGLAAAYEQYF; CDR3nt: TGTGCCAGCAGTGACAGCGGACTAGCGGCGGCCTACGAGCAGTACTTC
v_gene: TRBV5-4; d_gene: TRBD2; j_gene: TRBJ2-2; abundance: few; CDR3aa: CASSFRGANTGELFF; CDR3nt: TGTGCCAGCAGCTTTCGGGGGGCGAACACCGGGGAGCTGTTTTTT
v_gene: TRBV4-1; d_gene: TRBD2; j_gene: TRBJ2-7; abundance: NA; CDR3aa: CASSQPTSGAYEQYF; CDR3nt: TGCGCCAGCAGCCAGCCGACTAGCGGCGCCTACGAGCAGTACTTC
v_gene: TRBV11-2; d_gene: TRBD1; j_gene: TRBJ1-6; abundance: NA; CDR3aa: CASSLDRERGSYNSPLHF; CDR3nt: TGTGCCAGCAGCTTGGACAGGGAAAGGGGCTCCTATAATTCACCCCTCCACTTT
v_gene: TRBV6-5; d_gene: NA; j_gene: TRBJ2-5; abundance: NA; CDR3aa: CASKQGGRETQYF; CDR3nt: TGTGCCAGCAAGCAGGGTGGTAGGGAGACCCAGTACTTC
v_gene: TRBV11-2; d_gene: TRBD1; j_gene: TRBJ1-4; abundance: NA; CDR3aa: CASSWGTGSLGEKLFF; CDR3nt: TGTGCCAGCAGCTGGGGGACAGGGAGCTTGGGTGAAAAACTGTTTTTT
v_gene: TRBV7-9; d_gene: TRBD2; j_gene: TRBJ2-3; abundance: NA; CDR3aa: CASSLVGLAPDTQYF; CDR3nt: TGTGCCAGCAGCTTAGTGGGACTAGCTCCAGATACGCAGTATTTT
v_gene: TRBV15; d_gene: NA; j_gene: TRBJ2-7; abundance: once; CDR3aa: CATSRDRERYYEQYF; CDR3nt: TGTGCCACCAGCAGAGATAGGGAGCGGTACTACGAGCAGTACTTC
v_gene: TRBV6-5; d_gene: NA; j_gene: TRBJ2-1; abundance: NA; CDR3aa: CASSYSGENSYNEQFF; CDR3nt: TGTGCCAGCAGTTACTCGGGCGAGAACTCCTACAATGAGCAGTTCTTC
v_gene: TRBV3-1/TRBV3-2; d_gene: TRBD2; j_gene: TRBJ2-6; abundance: once; CDR3aa: CASSPYRGAGANVLTF; CDR3nt: TGTGCCAGCAGTCCCTATCGGGGGGCTGGGGCCAACGTCCTGACTTTC
v_gene: TRBV6-5; d_gene: TRBD1; j_gene: TRBJ1-1; abundance: NA; CDR3aa: CASTATGATEAFF; CDR3nt: TGTGCCAGCACCGCGACAGGGGCCACTGAAGCTTTCTTT
v_gene: TRBV12-5; d_gene: NA; j_gene: TRBJ1-1; abundance: NA; CDR3aa: CASGLVGFPGAKNTEAFF; CDR3nt: TGTGCTAGTGGTTTGGTCGGGTTCCCAGGGGCGAAGAACACTGAAGCTTTCTTT
v_gene: TRBV18; d_gene: NA; j_gene: TRBJ1-5; abundance: NA; CDR3aa: CASSGGLGSGEPQHF; CDR3nt: TGTGCCAGCTCAGGAGGTTTGGGGAGCGGAGAGCCCCAGCATTTT
v_gene: TRBV4-2; d_gene: NA; j_gene: TRBJ1-4; abundance: NA; CDR3aa: CASSQVTGFVTNEKLFF; CDR3nt: TGTGCCAGCAGCCAAGTCACAGGGTTTGTCACTAATGAAAAACTGTTTTTT
v_gene: TRBV10-1; d_gene: NA; j_gene: TRBJ1-1; abundance: NA; CDR3aa: CASSDSMNTEAFF; CDR3nt: TGCGCCAGCAGTGACTCTATGAACACTGAAGCTTTCTTT
v_gene: TRBV7-6; d_gene: NA; j_gene: TRBJ1-1; abundance: NA; CDR3aa: CASSLGRLNTEAFF; CDR3nt: TGTGCCAGCAGCTTAGGCAGGTTGAACACTGAAGCTTTCTTT
v_gene: TRBV27; d_gene: TRBD1; j_gene: TRBJ1-4; abundance: NA; CDR3aa: CASSLADRNEKLFF; CDR3nt: TGTGCCAGCAGTTTGGCGGACAGGAATGAAAAACTGTTTTTT
v_gene: TRBV28; d_gene: TRBD2; j_gene: TRBJ2-1; abundance: NA; CDR3aa: CASSLYLAGVSNEQFF; CDR3nt: TGTGCCAGCAGTTTATACCTAGCGGGAGTTTCGAATGAGCAGTTCTTC